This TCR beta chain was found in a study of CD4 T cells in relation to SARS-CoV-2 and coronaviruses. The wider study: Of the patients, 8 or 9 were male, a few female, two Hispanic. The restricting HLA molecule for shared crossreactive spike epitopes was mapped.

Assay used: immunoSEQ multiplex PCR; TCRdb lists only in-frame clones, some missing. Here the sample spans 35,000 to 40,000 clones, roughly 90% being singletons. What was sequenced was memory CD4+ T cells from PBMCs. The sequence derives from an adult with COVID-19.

Here the CDR3 DNA reads TGTGCCAGCTCACCACAGGGACAGGGGAAAGAGCAGTACTTC. Amino acid sequence: CASSPQGQGKEQYF. The gene calls are TRBV18 and TRBJ2-7, with 10 bases identical to TRBD1. CDR1 is KGHSH and CDR2 is LQKENI in the germline V gene. The CDR3 is made up of 14 amino acids. Trimming took 1 base from V and 7 from J; bases not matched to a gene: 4.